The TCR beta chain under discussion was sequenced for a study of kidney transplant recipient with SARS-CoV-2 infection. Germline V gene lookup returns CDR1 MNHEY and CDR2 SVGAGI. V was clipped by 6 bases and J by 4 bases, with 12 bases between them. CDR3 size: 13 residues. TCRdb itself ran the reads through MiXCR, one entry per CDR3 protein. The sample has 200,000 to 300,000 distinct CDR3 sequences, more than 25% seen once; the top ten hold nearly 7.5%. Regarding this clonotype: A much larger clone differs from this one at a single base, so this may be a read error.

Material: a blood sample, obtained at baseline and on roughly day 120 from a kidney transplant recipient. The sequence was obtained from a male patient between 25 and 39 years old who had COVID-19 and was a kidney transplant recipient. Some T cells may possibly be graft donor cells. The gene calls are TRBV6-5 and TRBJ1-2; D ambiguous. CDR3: CASSDGDIYGYTF. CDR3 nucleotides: TGTGCCAGCAGCGACGGCGATATCTATGGCTACACCTTC.